This T cell receptor (beta chain) stems from a study of shared clonotypes between healthy human individuals. Broader study findings: The naive CD4 repertoires of a few donors were compared, and approximately 4.7% of clonotypes were shared. Larger richness was generally estimated for naive than memory subsets.

With respect to this clone: Its cognate antigen is unknown.

Every immunoSEQ plate was one replicate of a subset's evenly spread DNA. Sorted subsets were amplified in replicate PCRs using 200 to 250 ng DNA, approximately 30,000 T cell genomes. Some clones are missing from TCRdb's copy, which holds only in-frame ones; the method was immunoSEQ multiplex PCR. The table shows around 2.1 million clones, with nearly 97% occurring only once. V dropped 1 base and J dropped 9 bases, with 7 bases sitting between them. The CDR3 sequence is 13 residues long. In germline, CDR1 is SGHDN, CDR2 FVKESK. The clonotype was recovered from a man between 18 and 35 years old in good health. Sequenced material: naive CD4+ T cells sorted from blood. Indicated subset: CD45RA+ positively selected. This chain links TRBV14 with TRBJ1-6, with D unclear. The CDR3 DNA is TGTGCCAGCAGCCAAGCTCGTTTTTCACCCCTCCACTTT. Amino acid sequence: CASSQARFSPLHF.